This T cell receptor beta chain comes out of a study of blood T cell repertoires in COVID-19. This CDR3 has 13 amino acids. Looked up from germline, CDR1 is SGHTA and CDR2 is FQGNSA. The V segment lost 6 bases and the J segment 7 bases; nucleotides outside the gene matches: 6. Measured with immunoSEQ multiplex PCR; TCRdb has only the in-frame clones, and not every one. The sample records fewer than 500,000 clones, 70% to 90% being singletons. Clinical history reported by participants formed the basis on which cohorts were assigned. The rearrangement links TRBV7-2 to TRBJ2-1, with 7 bases fitting TRBD1. The sequencing input was PBMCs or T cells enriched from blood (not recorded which). This TCR derives from a young woman with acute COVID-19. The CDR3 is CASSVPQGNEQFF. The CDR3 DNA reads as TGTGCCAGCAGTGTTCCACAGGGGAATGAGCAGTTCTTC.